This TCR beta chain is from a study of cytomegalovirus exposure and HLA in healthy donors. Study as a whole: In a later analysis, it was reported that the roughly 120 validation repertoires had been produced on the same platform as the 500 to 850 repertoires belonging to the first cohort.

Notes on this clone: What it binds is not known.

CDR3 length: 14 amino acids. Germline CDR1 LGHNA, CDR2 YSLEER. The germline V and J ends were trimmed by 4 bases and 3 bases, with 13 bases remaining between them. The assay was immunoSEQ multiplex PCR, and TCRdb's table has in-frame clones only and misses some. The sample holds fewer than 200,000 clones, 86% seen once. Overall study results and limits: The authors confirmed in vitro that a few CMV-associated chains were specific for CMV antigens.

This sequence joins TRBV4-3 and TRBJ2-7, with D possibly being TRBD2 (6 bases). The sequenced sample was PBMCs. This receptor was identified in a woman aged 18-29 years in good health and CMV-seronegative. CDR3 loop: CASSLRTNYYEQYF. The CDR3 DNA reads TGCGCCAGCAGCCTCAGGACTAACTACTACGAGCAGTACTTC.